The present entry profiles one TCR beta chain with its context. These data belong to a study of T cells in narcolepsy. Clones were sequenced by immunoSEQ multiplex PCR, and TCRdb holds only the in-frame ones, with some missing. The data show about 25,000 clones, with about 86% seen just once and 0.71% held by the top ten. Sample: CD45RA- memory CD4+ T cells from PBMCs. The TCR originated in a human donor with narcolepsy.

The CDR3, as DNA: TGTGCCAGCAGCTTAGATCTGGGGAACACTGAAGCTTTCTTT. This gives the protein CASSLDLGNTEAFF. The chain carries TRBV11-3 and TRBJ1-1, with D uncertain. Deletions cut 0 bases from V and 1 base from J, with 6 bases between. The CDR3 has 14 residues. CDR1 is SGHNT, CDR2 YENEEA, per germline.